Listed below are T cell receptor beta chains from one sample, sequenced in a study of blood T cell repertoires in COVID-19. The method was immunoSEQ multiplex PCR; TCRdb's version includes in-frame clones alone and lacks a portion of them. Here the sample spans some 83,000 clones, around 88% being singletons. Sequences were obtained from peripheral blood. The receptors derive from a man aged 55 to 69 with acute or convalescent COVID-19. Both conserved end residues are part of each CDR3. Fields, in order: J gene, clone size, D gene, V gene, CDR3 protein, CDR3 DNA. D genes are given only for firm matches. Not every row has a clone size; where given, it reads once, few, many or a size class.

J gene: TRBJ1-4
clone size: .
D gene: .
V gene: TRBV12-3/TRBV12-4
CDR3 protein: CASSFGILEKLFF
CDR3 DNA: TGTGCCAGCAGTTTCGGTATATTGGAAAAACTGTTTTTT

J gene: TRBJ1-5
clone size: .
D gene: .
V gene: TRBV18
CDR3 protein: CASSRAGADNQPQHF
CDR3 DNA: TGTGCCAGCTCCCGCGCAGGGGCGGACAATCAGCCCCAGCATTTT

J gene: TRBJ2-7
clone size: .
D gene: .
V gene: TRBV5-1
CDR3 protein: CASSRDMGAEQYF
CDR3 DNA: TGCGCCAGCAGCCGGGACATGGGGGCCGAGCAGTACTTC

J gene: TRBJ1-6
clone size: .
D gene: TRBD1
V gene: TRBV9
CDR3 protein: CASSVDSGGGSPLHF
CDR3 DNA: TGTGCCAGCAGCGTAGATTCAGGGGGAGGTTCACCCCTCCACTTT

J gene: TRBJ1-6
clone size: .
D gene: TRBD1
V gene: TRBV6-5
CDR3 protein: CASSLTGFYNSPLHF
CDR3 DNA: TGTGCCAGCAGTCTGACAGGGTTTTATAATTCACCCCTCCACTTT

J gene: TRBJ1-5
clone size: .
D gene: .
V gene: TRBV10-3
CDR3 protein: CAISDGSNQPQHF
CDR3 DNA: TGTGCCATCAGTGATGGCAGCAATCAGCCCCAGCATTTT

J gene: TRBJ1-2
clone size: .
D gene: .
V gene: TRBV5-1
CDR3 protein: CASSFSRVGYTF
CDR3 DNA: TGCGCCAGCAGCTTCTCACGGGTTGGCTACACCTTC

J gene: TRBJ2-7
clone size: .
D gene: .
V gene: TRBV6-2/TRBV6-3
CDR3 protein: CASSRDYLSYEQYF
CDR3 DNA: TGTGCCAGCAGCCGCGACTACTTATCCTACGAGCAGTACTTC

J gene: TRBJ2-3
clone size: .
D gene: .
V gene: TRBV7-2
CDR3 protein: CASSLLGEGTDTQYF
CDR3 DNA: TGTGCCAGCAGCTTACTCGGAGAGGGCACAGATACGCAGTATTTT

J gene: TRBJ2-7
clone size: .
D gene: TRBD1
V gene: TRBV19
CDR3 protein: CASSIARGSEQYF
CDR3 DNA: TGTGCCAGTAGTATTGCCAGGGGGTCCGAGCAGTACTTC

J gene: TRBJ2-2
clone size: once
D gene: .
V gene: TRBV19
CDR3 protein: CASSTAGPGSGNTGELFF
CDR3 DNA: TGTGCCAGTAGTACGGCGGGTCCGGGGTCCGGGAACACCGGGGAGCTGTTTTTT

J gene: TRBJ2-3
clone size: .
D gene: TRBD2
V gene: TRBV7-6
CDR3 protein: CASSIRGTSGVGTDTQYF
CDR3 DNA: TGTGCCAGCAGCATACGAGGGACTAGCGGGGTGGGCACAGATACGCAGTATTTT

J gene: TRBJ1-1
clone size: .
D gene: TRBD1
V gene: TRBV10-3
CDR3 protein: CAISGDRGSTEAFF
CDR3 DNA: TGTGCCATCAGTGGGGACAGGGGGAGCACTGAAGCTTTCTTT

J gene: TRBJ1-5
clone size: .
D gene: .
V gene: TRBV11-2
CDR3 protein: CASSPQGLDQPQHF
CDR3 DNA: TGTGCCAGCAGCCCCCAGGGTCTAGATCAGCCCCAGCATTTT

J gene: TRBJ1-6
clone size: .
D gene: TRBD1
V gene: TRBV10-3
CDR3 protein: CAISRTGNYNSPLHF
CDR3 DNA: TGTGCCATCAGTCGGACAGGGAATTATAATTCACCCCTCCACTTT

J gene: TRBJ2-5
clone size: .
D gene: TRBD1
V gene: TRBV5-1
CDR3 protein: CASSLTVKQGFGQETQYF
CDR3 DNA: TGCGCCAGCAGCTTGACCGTCAAACAGGGGTTCGGCCAAGAGACCCAGTACTTC

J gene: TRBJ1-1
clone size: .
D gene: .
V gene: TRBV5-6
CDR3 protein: CASSLGVQENTEAFF
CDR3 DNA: TGTGCCAGCAGCTTGGGGGTACAGGAGAACACTGAAGCTTTCTTT

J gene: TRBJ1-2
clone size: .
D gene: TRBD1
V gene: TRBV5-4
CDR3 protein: CASSFEIGQGVGYTF
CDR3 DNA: TGTGCCAGCAGCTTCGAGATCGGACAGGGCGTTGGCTACACCTTC

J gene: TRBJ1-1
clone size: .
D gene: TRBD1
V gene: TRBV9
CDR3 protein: CASSGSTGEFETFF
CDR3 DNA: TGTGCCAGCAGCGGATCTACAGGGGAATTTGAGACTTTCTTT

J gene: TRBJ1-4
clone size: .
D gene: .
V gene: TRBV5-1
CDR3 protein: CASSLERGNEKLFF
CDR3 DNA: TGCGCCAGCAGCTTGGAGCGGGGTAATGAAAAACTGTTTTTT

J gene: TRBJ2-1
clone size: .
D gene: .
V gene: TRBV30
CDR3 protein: CAWTELPYNEQFF
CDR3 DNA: TGTGCCTGGACTGAGCTCCCGTACAATGAGCAGTTCTTC